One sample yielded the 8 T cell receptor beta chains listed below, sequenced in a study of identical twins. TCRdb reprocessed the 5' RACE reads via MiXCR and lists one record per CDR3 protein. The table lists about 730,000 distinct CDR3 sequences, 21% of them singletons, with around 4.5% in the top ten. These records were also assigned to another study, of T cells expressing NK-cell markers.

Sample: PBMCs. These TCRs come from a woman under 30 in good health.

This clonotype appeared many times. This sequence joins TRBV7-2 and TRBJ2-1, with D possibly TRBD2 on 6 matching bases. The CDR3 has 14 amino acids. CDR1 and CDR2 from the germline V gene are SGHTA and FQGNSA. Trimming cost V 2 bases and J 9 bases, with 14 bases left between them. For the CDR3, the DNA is TGTGCCAGCAGCTTATCCCCGGGAGAAGGTGAGCAGTTCTTC. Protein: CASSLSPGEGEQFF.

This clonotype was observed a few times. CDR3 sequence (DNA): TGTGCCAGCAGTCTCAGGGAGCAGTTCTTC. Amino acids: CASSLREQFF. The V gene is TRBV12-3 or TRBV12-4, the J gene TRBJ2-1, with no clear D. This CDR3 has 10 amino acids. V lost 5 bases and J 10 bases, leaving 6 bases between the germline ends.

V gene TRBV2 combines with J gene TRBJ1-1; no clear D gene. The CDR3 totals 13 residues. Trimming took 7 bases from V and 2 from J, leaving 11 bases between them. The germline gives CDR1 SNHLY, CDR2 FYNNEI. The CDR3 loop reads CASTEQANTEAFF. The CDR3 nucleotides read TGTGCCAGCACCGAGCAGGCCAACACTGAAGCTTTCTTT.

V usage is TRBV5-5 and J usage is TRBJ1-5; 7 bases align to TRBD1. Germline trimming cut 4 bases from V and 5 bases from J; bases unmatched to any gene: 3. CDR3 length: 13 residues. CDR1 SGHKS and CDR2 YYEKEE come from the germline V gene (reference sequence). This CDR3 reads CASSPDRYQPQHF. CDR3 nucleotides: TGTGCCAGCAGCCCGGACAGGTATCAGCCCCAGCATTTT.

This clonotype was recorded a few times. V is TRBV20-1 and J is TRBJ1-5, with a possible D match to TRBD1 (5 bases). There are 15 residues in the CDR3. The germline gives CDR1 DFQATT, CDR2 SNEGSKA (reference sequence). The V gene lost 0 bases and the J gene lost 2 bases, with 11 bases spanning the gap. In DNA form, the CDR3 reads TGCAGTGCTAGAGATCCGACAGAGGGCAATCAGCCCCAGCATTTT. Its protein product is CSARDPTEGNQPQHF.

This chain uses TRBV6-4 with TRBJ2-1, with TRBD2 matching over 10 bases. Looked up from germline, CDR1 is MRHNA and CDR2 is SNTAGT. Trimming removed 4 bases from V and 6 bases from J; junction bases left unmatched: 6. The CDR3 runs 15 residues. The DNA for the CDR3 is TGTGCCAGCAGTGCCAGCGGGGGGGCAGGCAATGAGCAGTTCTTC. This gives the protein CASSASGGAGNEQFF.

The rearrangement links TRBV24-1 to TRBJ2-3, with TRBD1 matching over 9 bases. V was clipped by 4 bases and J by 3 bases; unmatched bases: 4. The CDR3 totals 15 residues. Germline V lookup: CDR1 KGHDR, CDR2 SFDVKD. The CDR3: CATSDRQGGTDTQYF. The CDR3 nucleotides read TGTGCCACCAGTGACCGACAGGGGGGAACAGATACGCAGTATTTT.

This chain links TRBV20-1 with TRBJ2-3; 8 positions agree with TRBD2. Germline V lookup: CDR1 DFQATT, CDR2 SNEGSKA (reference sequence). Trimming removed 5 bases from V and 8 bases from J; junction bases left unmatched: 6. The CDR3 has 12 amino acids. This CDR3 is CSASGTSPTQYF. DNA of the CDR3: TGCAGTGCTTCCGGGACTAGTCCTACGCAGTATTTT.